The source of this T cell receptor beta chain is a study of blood T cell repertoires in COVID-19 (dated by TCRdb to the early 2020s). About the investigation overall: Samples from collaborators originated in the United States, Italy and Spain and spanned both the acute and convalescent phases of COVID-19. The samples were drawn from two sources: the first 160 participants of the ongoing ImmuneRACE study, and 1,200 or so subjects contributed by 6 global collaborators. The repertoires were released in a freely available public database meant as a resource for research on the immune response to SARS-CoV-2. The dataset comprised deeply sampled blood TCRbeta repertoires from subjects exposed to, actively infected with, or recovered from COVID-19. The sample metadata nearly always contained a de-identified subject ID, COVID-19 status, age in years and sex. The prospective study material was composed of cDNA or gDNA derived from T cells, B-cell-depleted T cells, or PBMCs. HLA class I and class II types, where available, came from metadata supplied by the sample provider rather than from assay-based typing. Beyond this particular receptor, the publication reports: The amount of clinical and demographic metadata varied by source and participant and was provided uncurated.

TCRbeta CDR3 regions were amplified from genomic DNA using the immunoSEQ Assay, a bias-controlled multiplex PCR. The paper's processing steps were these. The number of nucleated cells in each sample was estimated from the amplification of reference gene primers within the assay. Sequence reads were collapsed and filtered to measure the absolute abundance of every unique TCRbeta CDR3 rearrangement. For each sample, productive Simpson clonality was calculated as the square root of Simpson's diversity index over productive rearrangements. TCRdb carries this immuneACCESS record with in-frame sequences only. Its versions omit some clonotypes, under half of them owing to an unresolved V gene in the studies checked, with the rest unexplained. D and trimming were read from the DNA, whereas the V and J calls and clone size are those reported in that table. In this sample the table shows 80,000 or so clones, roughly 78% of which occur a single time. The top ten clones comprise under 5% of the sample.

Whole blood was collected in K2EDTA tubes by collaborating institutions according to the institutions' own protocols. For TCRbeta analysis, collaborators shipped samples in one of three forms: frozen whole blood, isolated PBMCs, or DNA extracted from either of those sample types. Trimming at the junction amounts to 0 bases on V and 5 bases on J, and the germline ends lie 11 bases apart. The CDR3 runs 15 residues from the cysteine to the phenylalanine. Left in the record is the CDR3 DNA by itself, 45 bases read in frame from the first base. The germline V gene encodes CDR1 MNHNY and CDR2 SVGAGI (reference sequence). On this clone: What antigen it recognizes has not been identified. Per-nucleotide qualities are absent, and no much larger clonotype sits a single base away.

The sequence was collected from an older woman with acute or convalescent COVID-19. The chain uses TRBV6-6 and TRBJ1-5; TRBD1 is possibly the D segment (6 matching bases). Sequencing was done on a sample of peripheral blood. The CDR3 region has the sequence CASSYSGAGDQPQHF. The nucleotides are TGTGCCAGCAGTTACTCGGGGGCAGGGGATCAGCCCCAGCATTTT.